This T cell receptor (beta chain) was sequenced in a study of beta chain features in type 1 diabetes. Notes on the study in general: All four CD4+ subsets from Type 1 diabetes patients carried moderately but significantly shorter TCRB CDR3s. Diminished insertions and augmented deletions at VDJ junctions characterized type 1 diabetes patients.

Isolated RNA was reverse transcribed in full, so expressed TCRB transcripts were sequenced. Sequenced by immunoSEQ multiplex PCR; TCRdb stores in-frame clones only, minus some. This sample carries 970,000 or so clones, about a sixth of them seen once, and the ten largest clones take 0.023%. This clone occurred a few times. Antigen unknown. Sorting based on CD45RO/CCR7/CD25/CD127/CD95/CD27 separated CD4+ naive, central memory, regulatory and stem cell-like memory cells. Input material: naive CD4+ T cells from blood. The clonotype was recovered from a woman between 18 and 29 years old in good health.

CDR3 DNA sequence: TGTGCCAGCGTTTCCCCCGACAGGGGCCACACTGAAGCTTTCTTT. Protein product: CASVSPDRGHTEAFF. V usage is TRBV28 and J usage is TRBJ1-1; 8 bases fit TRBD1. The CDR3 runs 15 residues. Trimming removed 8 bases from V and 3 bases from J; junction bases left unmatched: 11. Germline assignment: CDR1 MDHEN and CDR2 SYDVKM.